The clone carrying this T cell receptor beta chain was recorded only once. These data originate in a study of blood T cell repertoires in COVID-19. Study as a whole: Acute and convalescent COVID-19 samples came from the United States, Italy and Spain. Sources were T cells, B-cell-depleted T cells, or PBMCs; the material itself was cDNA or gDNA.

Authors' data handling: Cell counts per sample came from amplifying reference gene primers. Here immunoSEQ multiplex PCR was the method, and the copy in TCRdb shows in-frame clones only, minus some. The V and J calls and clone size come from that table; D and trimming were worked out from the DNA. This repertoire shows roughly 80,000 clones, around four fifths found once; its top ten account for around 29%. CDR1 and CDR2 (germline): KGHSH, LQKENI. Trimming took off 1 base at V and 6 bases at J, with 15 bases between the two ends. The CDR3 has 15 residues. Sequences were obtained from peripheral blood. The sequence derives from a human donor in a cohort sampled during active COVID-19. The chain carries TRBV18 and TRBJ1-2; no reliable D call. CDR3: CASSPRRAWEDGYTF. The DNA of the CDR3 is TGTGCCAGCTCACCACGGAGGGCCTGGGAGGATGGCTACACCTTC.